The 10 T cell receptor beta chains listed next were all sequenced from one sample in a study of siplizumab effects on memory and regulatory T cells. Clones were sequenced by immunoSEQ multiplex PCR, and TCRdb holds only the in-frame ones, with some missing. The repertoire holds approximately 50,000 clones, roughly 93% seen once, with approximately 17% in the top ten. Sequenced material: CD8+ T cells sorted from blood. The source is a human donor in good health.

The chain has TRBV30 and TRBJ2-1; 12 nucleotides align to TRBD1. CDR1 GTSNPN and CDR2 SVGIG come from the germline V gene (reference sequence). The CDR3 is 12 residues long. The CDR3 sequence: CGDRGLYNEQFF. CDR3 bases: TGTGGGGACAGGGGGCTATACAATGAGCAGTTCTTC.

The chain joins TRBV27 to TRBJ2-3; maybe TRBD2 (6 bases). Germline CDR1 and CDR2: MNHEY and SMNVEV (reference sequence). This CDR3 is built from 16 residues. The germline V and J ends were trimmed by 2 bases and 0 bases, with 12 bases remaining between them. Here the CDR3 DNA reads TGTGCCAGCAGTTTAGTAGCGGCCTTTAGCACAGATACGCAGTATTTT. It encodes CASSLVAAFSTDTQYF.

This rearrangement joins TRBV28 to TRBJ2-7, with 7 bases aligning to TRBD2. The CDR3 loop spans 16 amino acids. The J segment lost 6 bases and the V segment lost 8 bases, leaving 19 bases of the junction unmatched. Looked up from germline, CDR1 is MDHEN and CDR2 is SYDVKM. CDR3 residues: CASWGLTTGEGGEQYF. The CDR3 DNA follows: TGTGCCAGCTGGGGTCTCACTACTGGGGAGGGTGGCGAGCAGTACTTC.

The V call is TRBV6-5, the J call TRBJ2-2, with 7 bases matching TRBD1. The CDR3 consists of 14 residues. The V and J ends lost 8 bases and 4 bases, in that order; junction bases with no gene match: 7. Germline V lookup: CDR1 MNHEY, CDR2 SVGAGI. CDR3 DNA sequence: TGTGCCAGCGGGGAACAGGGGAGCACCGGGGAGCTGTTTTTT. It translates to CASGEQGSTGELFF.

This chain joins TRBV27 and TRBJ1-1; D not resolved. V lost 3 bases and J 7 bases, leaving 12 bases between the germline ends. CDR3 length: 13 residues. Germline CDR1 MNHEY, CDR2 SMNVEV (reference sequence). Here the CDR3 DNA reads TGTGCCAGCAGTTTCCACGGGGTGGGTGAAGCTTTCTTT. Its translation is CASSFHGVGEAFF.

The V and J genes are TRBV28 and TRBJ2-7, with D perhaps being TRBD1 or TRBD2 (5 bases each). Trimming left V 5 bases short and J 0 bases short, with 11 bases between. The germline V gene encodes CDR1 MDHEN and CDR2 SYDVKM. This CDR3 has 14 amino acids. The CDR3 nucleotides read TGTGCCAGCAGTGGTGTAGGGACCTCCTACGAGCAGTACTTC. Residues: CASSGVGTSYEQYF.

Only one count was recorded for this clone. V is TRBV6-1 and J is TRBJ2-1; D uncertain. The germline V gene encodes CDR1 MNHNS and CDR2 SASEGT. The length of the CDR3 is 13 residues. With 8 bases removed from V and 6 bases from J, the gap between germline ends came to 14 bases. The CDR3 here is CASGPNPVNEQFF. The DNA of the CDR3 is TGTGCCAGCGGGCCAAACCCCGTCAATGAGCAGTTCTTC.

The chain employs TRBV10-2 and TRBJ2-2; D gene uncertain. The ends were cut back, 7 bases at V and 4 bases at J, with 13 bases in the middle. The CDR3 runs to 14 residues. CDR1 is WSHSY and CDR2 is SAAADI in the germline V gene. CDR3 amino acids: CASNLDPFTGELFF. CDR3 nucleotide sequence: TGCGCCAGCAACCTAGATCCTTTCACCGGGGAGCTGTTTTTT.

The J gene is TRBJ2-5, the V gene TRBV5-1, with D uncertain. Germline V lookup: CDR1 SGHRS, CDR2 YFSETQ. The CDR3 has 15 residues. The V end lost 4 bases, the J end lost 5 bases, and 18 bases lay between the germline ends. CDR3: CASSPDAVRTETQYF. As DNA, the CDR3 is TGCGCCAGCAGCCCGGACGCAGTCCGAACGGAGACCCAGTACTTC.

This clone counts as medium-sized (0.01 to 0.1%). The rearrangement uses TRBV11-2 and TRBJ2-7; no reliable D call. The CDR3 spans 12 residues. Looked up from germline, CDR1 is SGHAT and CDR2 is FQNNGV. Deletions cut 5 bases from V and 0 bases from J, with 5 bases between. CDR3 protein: CASSAVSYEQYF. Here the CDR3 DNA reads TGTGCCAGCAGCGCCGTCTCCTACGAGCAGTACTTC.